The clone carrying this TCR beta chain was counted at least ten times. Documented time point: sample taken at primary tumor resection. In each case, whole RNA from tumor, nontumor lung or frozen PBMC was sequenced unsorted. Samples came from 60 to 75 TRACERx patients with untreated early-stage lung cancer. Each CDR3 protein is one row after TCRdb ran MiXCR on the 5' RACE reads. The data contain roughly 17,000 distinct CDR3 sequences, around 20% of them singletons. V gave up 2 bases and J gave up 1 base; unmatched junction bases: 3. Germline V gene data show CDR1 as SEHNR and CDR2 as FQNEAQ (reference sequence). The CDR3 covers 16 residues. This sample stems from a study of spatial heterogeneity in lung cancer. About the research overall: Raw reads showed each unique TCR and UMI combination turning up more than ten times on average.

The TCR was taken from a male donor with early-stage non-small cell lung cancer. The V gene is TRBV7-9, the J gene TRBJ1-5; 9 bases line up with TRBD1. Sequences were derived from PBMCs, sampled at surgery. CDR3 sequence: CASSLTGQGSNQPQHF. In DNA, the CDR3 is TGTGCCAGCAGCTTAACCGGACAGGGGAGCAATCAGCCCCAGCATTTT.